This T cell receptor beta chain was recorded in a study of cytomegalovirus exposure and HLA in healthy donors. Measured with immunoSEQ multiplex PCR; TCRdb has only the in-frame clones, and not every one. This sample yields about 240,000 clones, of which roughly 89% are seen a single time; 2% to 3% belongs to the top ten. The CDR3 consists of 15 residues. Trimming cost V 2 bases and J 4 bases; bases outside gene matches: 3. Germline V gene data show CDR1 as SEHNR and CDR2 as FQNEAQ (reference sequence). The chain couples TRBV7-9 to TRBJ2-5, with 11 nucleotides matching TRBD2. The sample comprised PBMCs. The sequence derives from a young man in good health and CMV-seronegative. Here the CDR3 DNA reads TGTGCCAGCAGCTTATCTAGCGGGAGGCGAGAGACCCAGTACTTC. Its translation is CASSLSSGRRETQYF.